The 18 T cell receptor beta chains below were found in one sample sequenced in a study of cytomegalovirus exposure and HLA in healthy donors. Amplification used 60 Vbeta primers and 13 Jbeta primers. Libraries were prepared by immunoSEQ multiplex PCR; TCRdb keeps only in-frame clonotypes and omits some of them. The table records 100,000 to 150,000 clones, 60% to 85% of them present only once. The material sequenced was PBMCs. The source of these receptors is a middle-aged woman in good health and CMV-seropositive.

The gene calls are TRBV10-1 and TRBJ2-5, with D unresolved. V was trimmed by 8 bases and J by 5 bases, leaving 15 bases between them. CDR1 is WNHNN, CDR2 SYGVQD, per germline (reference sequence). The CDR3 consists of 13 residues. The CDR3 loop reads CASLPCNFETQYF. CDR3 bases: TGCGCCAGCTTGCCTTGTAACTTCGAGACCCAGTACTTC.

This chain uses TRBV7-3 with TRBJ2-3, with D uncertain. CDR1 is SGHTA, CDR2 FQGTGA, per germline. V was cut by 3 bases and J by 6 bases, with 10 bases left in between. The CDR3 extends over 13 amino acids. CDR3 sequence: CASSFTSVDTQYF. The CDR3 region has the DNA TGTGCCAGCAGCTTCACTTCGGTTGATACGCAGTATTTT.

The chain links TRBV25-1 to TRBJ2-1; 7 bases are shared with TRBD2. The germline gives CDR1 MGHDK, CDR2 SYGVNS. This CDR3 region has 16 residues. V was clipped by 0 bases and J by 4 bases; unmatched bases: 6. The CDR3 nucleotides are TGTGCCAGCAGTGAATATCGGGGAGCGGGATACAATGAGCAGTTCTTC. Its translation is CASSEYRGAGYNEQFF.

The V gene is TRBV30, the J gene TRBJ1-4; D possibly corresponds to TRBD1 (5 bases). V was cut by 3 bases and J by 8 bases, with 10 bases left in between. Germline-derived CDR1 and CDR2 are GTSNPN and SVGIG (reference sequence). This CDR3 spans 12 amino acids. CDR3 sequence: CAWRSQGEKLFF. The CDR3 bases are TGTGCCTGGAGGTCCCAGGGCGAAAAACTGTTTTTT.

This sequence joins TRBV6-5 and TRBJ1-1; D not resolved. V was clipped by 11 bases and J by 1 base, with 20 bases between them. CDR3 size: 15 residues. The germline CDR1 and CDR2 sequences are MNHEY and SVGAGI. The CDR3, as DNA: TGTGCCTGTAAAACCCCGACAAGTAGGAACACTGAAGCTTTCTTT. Amino acid sequence: CACKTPTSRNTEAFF.

V and J are TRBV30 and TRBJ1-1; D unresolved. CDR1 and CDR2 from the germline V gene are GTSNPN and SVGIG (reference sequence). V lost 3 bases and J lost 1, with 9 bases in between. CDR3 length equals 13 residues. Here the CDR3 reads CAWSGRGNTEAFF. The DNA for the CDR3 is TGTGCCTGGAGCGGCCGGGGGAACACTGAAGCTTTCTTT.

This clone was counted between two and nine times. The chain uses TRBV7-9 and TRBJ1-1; 7 nucleotides agree with TRBD1. The trim removed 4 bases at V and 11 bases at J, leaving 7 bases unmatched. From germline, CDR1 is SEHNR and CDR2 FQNEAQ (reference sequence). The CDR3 length is 12 residues. The DNA for the CDR3 is TGTGCCAGCAGCTCCGACAGGGCGGGCGCTTTCTTT. Protein sequence: CASSSDRAGAFF.

The chain recombines TRBV7-9 with TRBJ2-7; 7 bases match TRBD2. The CDR3 length is 15 residues. The J segment lost 1 base and the V segment lost 4 bases, leaving 7 bases of the junction unmatched. The germline gives CDR1 SEHNR, CDR2 FQNEAQ (reference sequence). CDR3 region: CASSSISGASYEQYF. CDR3 DNA: TGTGCCAGCAGCTCCATAAGCGGGGCTTCCTACGAGCAGTACTTC.

The chain carries TRBV28 and TRBJ2-2; 8 positions agree with TRBD2. After removal of 5 bases from V and 5 bases from J, the junction contained 4 bases not matched to a gene. Germline CDR1 is MDHEN and CDR2 is SYDVKM. There are 14 residues in the CDR3. Written as DNA, the CDR3 is TGTGCCAGCAGTGCCGGACTAGCAACCGGGGAGCTGTTTTTT. Translating gives CASSAGLATGELFF.

This chain links TRBV10-3 with TRBJ1-1; D gene uncertain. V lost 8 bases and J 4 bases, leaving 14 bases between the germline ends. Germline V gives CDR1 ENHRY, CDR2 SYGVKD. This CDR3 is built from 13 residues. The CDR3 DNA is TGTGCCATCCGGCCAACAGAGGGCACTGAAGCTTTCTTT. It translates to CAIRPTEGTEAFF.

The chain's CDR3 is CASSLRALNTEAFF. In DNA, the CDR3 is TGTGCCAGCAGTTTACGAGCACTGAACACTGAAGCTTTCTTT. The rearrangement links TRBV27 to TRBJ1-1; D is unclear. The germline CDR1 and CDR2 sequences are MNHEY and SMNVEV (reference sequence). Trimming shortened V by 2 bases and J by 0 bases, and 7 bases separated the two germline ends. CDR3 length: 14 amino acids.

The V and J genes are TRBV5-4 and TRBJ2-5, with a weak D call TRBD2 (6 bases). CDR1 and CDR2 (germline): SGHNT, YYREEE (reference sequence). Trimming cost V 2 bases and J 6 bases, with 14 bases left between them. The CDR3 spans 14 residues. This chain's CDR3 is CASSFLATLKTQYF. In nucleotides, the CDR3 is TGTGCCAGCAGCTTTCTAGCGACTTTGAAGACCCAGTACTTC.

Turning to this clone: One end of the junction does not line up with germline, which may come from a read error. This chain joins TRBV19 and TRBJ1-5; TRBD1 aligns across 8 bases. Germline loops: CDR1 LNHDA, CDR2 SQIVND (reference sequence). The CDR3 totals 15 residues. CDR3 DNA: TGTGCCAGTAGTATATCAACAGGGGGGAATCGGCCCCAGCATTTT. This translates into CASSISTGGNRPQHF.

The V gene is TRBV2, the J gene TRBJ1-1; possible D gene TRBD1, 6 bases. This CDR3 has 15 amino acids. Germline V gene sequence: CDR1 SNHLY, CDR2 FYNNEI. V was cut by 8 bases and J by 0 bases, with 16 bases left in between. This CDR3 reads CASETGSFLNTEAFF. CDR3 DNA: TGTGCCAGCGAGACAGGTAGTTTTCTGAACACTGAAGCTTTCTTT.

The gene calls are TRBV27 and TRBJ2-7, with D possibly TRBD2 on 5 matching bases. The CDR3 totals 14 residues. Germline V CDR1 and CDR2: MNHEY, SMNVEV (reference sequence). V lost 3 bases to trimming and J lost 6 bases, with 15 bases between them. This CDR3 reads CASSLGSPLREQYF. CDR3 in DNA: TGTGCCAGCAGTTTGGGGAGTCCCTTACGCGAGCAGTACTTC.

A single count supports this clone. The chain combines TRBV6-1 with TRBJ2-7, with 7 bases that match TRBD1. Germline CDR1 MNHNS, CDR2 SASEGT. With 1 base clipped from V and 4 bases from J, the junction kept 1 base outside the gene matches. CDR3 length: 13 residues. The CDR3 nucleotides read TGTGCCAGCAGTGAAGACAGGGGATACGAGCAGTACTTC. It encodes CASSEDRGYEQYF.

The chain has TRBV28 and TRBJ1-1; 12 bases align to TRBD1. The CDR3 loop spans 15 amino acids. V lost 5 bases and J lost 11; bases outside the gene matches: 12. Germline values: CDR1 MDHEN, CDR2 SYDVKM. CDR3 sequence reads: CASSDPGTGGFTAFF. The CDR3 nucleotides are TGTGCCAGCAGTGATCCGGGGACAGGGGGCTTCACGGCTTTCTTT.

The table lists this clone with a few counts. V usage is TRBV7-2 and J usage is TRBJ2-7; maybe TRBD2 (6 bases). This CDR3 is 12 amino acids long. V was trimmed by 6 bases and J by 1 base, leaving 7 bases between them. Per the germline V gene, CDR1 is SGHTA and CDR2 is FQGNSA. CDR3 DNA sequence: TGTGCCAGCAGGGAGGGGTCCTACGAGCAGTACTTC. Amino acids: CASREGSYEQYF.